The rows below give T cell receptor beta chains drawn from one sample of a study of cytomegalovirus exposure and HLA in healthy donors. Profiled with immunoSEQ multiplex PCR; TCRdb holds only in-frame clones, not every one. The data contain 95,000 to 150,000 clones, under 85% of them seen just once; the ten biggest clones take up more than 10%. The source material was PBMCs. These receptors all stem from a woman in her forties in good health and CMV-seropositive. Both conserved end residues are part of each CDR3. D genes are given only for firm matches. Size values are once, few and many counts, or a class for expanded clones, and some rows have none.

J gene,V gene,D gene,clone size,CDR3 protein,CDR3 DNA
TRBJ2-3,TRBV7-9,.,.,CASSLGQGSGTQYF,TGTGCCAGCAGCTTAGGGCAGGGGAGCGGTACGCAGTATTTT
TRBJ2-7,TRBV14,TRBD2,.,CASGIAGGSSYEQYF,TGTGCCAGCGGGATAGCGGGAGGGAGCTCCTACGAGCAGTACTTC
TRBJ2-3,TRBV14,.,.,CASSQASPGLWPTDTQYF,TGTGCCAGCAGCCAAGCAAGCCCGGGACTCTGGCCCACAGATACGCAGTATTTT
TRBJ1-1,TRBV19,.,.,CASSIDRVTEAFF,TGTGCCAGTAGTATAGACAGGGTTACTGAAGCTTTCTTT
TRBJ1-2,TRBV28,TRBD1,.,CASSPGTGGPRYGYTF,TGTGCCAGCAGCCCCGGGACAGGGGGGCCGCGTTATGGCTACACCTTC
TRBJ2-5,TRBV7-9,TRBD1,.,CASSPDRVETQYF,TGTGCCAGCAGCCCGGACAGGGTGGAGACCCAGTACTTC
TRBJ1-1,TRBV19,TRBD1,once,CASHVGQGTNTEAFF,TGTGCCAGCCATGTGGGACAGGGAACTAACACTGAAGCTTTCTTT
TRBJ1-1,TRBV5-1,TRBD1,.,CASSLVAGGGTEAFF,TGCGCCAGCAGCTTGGTGGCAGGGGGAGGAACTGAAGCTTTCTTT
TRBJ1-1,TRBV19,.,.,CASTRTPLLTEAFF,TGTGCCAGTACCCGGACACCCCTGCTCACTGAAGCTTTCTTT
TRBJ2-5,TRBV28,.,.,CASSLPRAVRETQYF,TGTGCCAGCAGTTTACCGCGGGCGGTGAGAGAGACCCAGTACTTC
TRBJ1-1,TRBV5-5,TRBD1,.,CASSFRPGQGIMDTEAFF,TGTGCCAGCAGTTTCCGACCGGGACAGGGGATTATGGACACTGAAGCTTTCTTT
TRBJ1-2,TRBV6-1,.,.,CASTRADLFYGYTF,TGTGCCAGCACGCGAGCCGACTTATTCTATGGCTACACCTTC
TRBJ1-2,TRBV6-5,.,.,CASSRDSDLTSGYTF,TGTGCCAGCAGTCGGGACTCCGATCTTACCTCTGGCTACACCTTC
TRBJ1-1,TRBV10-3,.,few,CAISEGALTEAFF,TGTGCCATCAGTGAGGGGGCATTAACTGAAGCTTTCTTT
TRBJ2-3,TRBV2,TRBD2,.,CASSEGMVAGGIGDTQYF,TGTGCCAGCAGTGAAGGGATGGTAGCGGGAGGAATAGGAGATACGCAGTATTTT
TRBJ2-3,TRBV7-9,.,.,CASSQDSYTQYF,TGTGCCAGCAGCCAGGACTCCTATACGCAGTATTTT
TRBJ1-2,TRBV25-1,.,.,CASSVQQGYGYTF,TGTGCCAGCAGTGTCCAGCAGGGGTATGGCTACACCTTC
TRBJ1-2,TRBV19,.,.,CASGRTEIANYGYTF,TGTGCCAGCGGACGGACAGAGATAGCTAACTATGGCTACACCTTC
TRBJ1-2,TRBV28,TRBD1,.,CASSWTGYKGYTF,TGTGCCAGCAGTTGGACAGGTTATAAGGGCTACACCTTC
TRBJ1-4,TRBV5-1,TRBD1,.,CASSLGGGTGHEKLFF,TGCGCCAGCAGCTTGGGAGGAGGGACAGGACATGAAAAACTGTTTTTT
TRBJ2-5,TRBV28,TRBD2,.,CASSFRRTSGSVGETQYF,TGTGCCAGCAGTTTCAGAAGGACTAGCGGGAGTGTTGGGGAGACCCAGTACTTC
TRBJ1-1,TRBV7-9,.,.,CSSSQEVVGTEAFF,TGTTCCAGCAGCCAAGAGGTCGTGGGTACTGAAGCTTTCTTT
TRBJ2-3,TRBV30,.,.,CAWSFEQGGPDTQYF,TGTGCCTGGAGTTTCGAACAGGGTGGGCCAGATACGCAGTATTTT
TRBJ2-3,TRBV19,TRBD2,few,CASSLLAGGTDTQYF,TGTGCCAGTAGTCTACTAGCGGGTGGCACAGATACGCAGTATTTT